Included here is one T cell receptor (beta chain) sequence, with context. Antigen: not known. The entry originates in a study of T cells in Graves' hyperthyroidism and ophthalmopathy. Study overall: Peripheral blood specimens were obtained at initial diagnosis, prior to any treatment. Study outcomes and limitations: Ophthalmopathy was separated from stable hyperthyroidism by a 13 V-J model. Ophthalmopathy got predicted by the model a median roughly 6.1 months before its onset.

V dropped 2 bases and J dropped 9 bases, with 8 bases sitting between them. Per germline, CDR1 SQVTM and CDR2 ANQGSEA. This CDR3 comprises 10 residues. The study defined stable Graves' hyperthyroidism as no ophthalmopathy progression within 18 months. TCR beta CDR3 region amplification was performed from RNA transcripts. Using the HTBI primer set, a first-round RT-PCR was run on the TCR CDR3. One entry per CDR3 protein, called by TCRdb with MiXCR from the multiplex PCR reads. Here the sample spans about 740,000 distinct CDR3 sequences, 12% to 15% being singletons. The genes are TRBV29-1 and TRBJ2-7; tentatively, D is TRBD1 or TRBD2 (5 bases each). This TCR came from a woman aged 18 to 35 with Graves' hyperthyroidism. Material for sequencing was blood. CDR3 in DNA: TGCAGCGTTGAACGGGACGGGCAGTACTTC. It encodes CSVERDGQYF.